The rows below give T cell receptor beta chains drawn from one sample of a study of blood T cells in healthy people across ages. Each CDR3 protein is one row after TCRdb ran MiXCR on the 5' RACE reads. The table shows about 680,000 distinct CDR3 sequences, with 45% to 50% occurring only once. Sequencing was done on a sample of blood. The receptors shown here come from an older woman in good health. The CDR3 runs from the conserved cysteine through the conserved F or W. Each record gives: J gene, D gene, V gene, clone size, CDR3 protein, CDR3 DNA. The D gene is left open where the match is weak. Clone sizes are given selectively: once, few, many, or a class where the clone is expanded.

TRBJ1-6 TRBD1 TRBV20-1 NA CSARDQGQGARSPLHF TGCAGTGCTAGAGATCAAGGGCAGGGGGCCCGGTCACCCCTCCACTTT
TRBJ2-1 TRBD2 TRBV11-3 NA CASSLNSLAGVREQFF TGTGCCAGCAGCTTAAATTCCCTAGCGGGAGTTCGTGAGCAGTTCTTC
TRBJ1-4 NA TRBV20-1 NA CSARQGTGIDEKLFF TGCAGTGCTAGACAGGGTACAGGGATCGATGAAAAACTGTTTTTT
TRBJ1-2 NA TRBV6-4 NA CASRDGQGYGYTF TGTGCCAGCAGGGACGGCCAGGGCTATGGCTACACCTTC
TRBJ2-7 NA TRBV5-1 few CASSDATGDYEQYF TGCGCCAGCAGCGATGCGACGGGGGACTACGAGCAGTACTTC
TRBJ2-3 TRBD1 TRBV9 NA CASSVRGTTSTDTQYF TGTGCCAGCAGCGTCAGGGGGACGACTAGCACAGATACGCAGTATTTT
TRBJ2-7 NA TRBV6-6 few CASSYLSSADEQYF TGTGCCAGCAGTTACCTTAGCTCGGCCGATGAGCAGTACTTC
TRBJ2-7 NA TRBV20-1 NA CSGGAGVNEQYF TGCAGTGGGGGGGCGGGAGTGAACGAGCAGTACTTC
TRBJ2-3 NA TRBV20-1 NA CGARSFAGTVTDTQYF TGCGGTGCTAGATCGTTCGCCGGGACGGTCACAGATACGCAGTATTTT
TRBJ2-7 TRBD1 TRBV20-1 NA CSARAGQGSHEQYF TGCAGTGCTAGAGCGGGACAGGGTTCCCACGAGCAGTACTTC
TRBJ2-7 NA TRBV28 few CASSFFGQNPYEQYF TGTGCCAGCAGTTTTTTCGGGCAGAACCCCTACGAGCAGTACTTC